This T cell receptor beta chain was captured in a study of breast tumors, draining lymph nodes, adjacent tissues. Study-level points and caveats: Data fit most tumor T cells coming from lymph node, expanding in tumor. Tumor repertoires ranked between lymph nodes and nontumor tissue in diversity, with V and J gene preferences.

TCRdb passed the multiplex PCR reads through MiXCR, listing each CDR3 protein once. In the table there are about 270,000 distinct CDR3 sequences, around 31% of which are singletons. Germline V CDR1 and CDR2: SGHRS, YFSETQ. The CDR3 length is 15 residues. The V and J ends lost 4 bases and 4 bases, in that order; junction bases with no gene match: 6. This clonotype appeared many times. Its cognate antigen is unknown. The lymph nodes were axillary draining lymph nodes from breast cancer patients. The receptor was derived from a female donor with breast cancer. Some clones in this sample may be carry-over from other donors' samples. The sequenced material came from axillary lymph node tissue. The V gene is TRBV5-1, the J gene TRBJ2-3; 10 bases map to TRBD1. CDR3 nucleotide sequence: TGCGCCAGCAGCCTGTCTGGGACAGGGGCAGATACGCAGTATTTT. It translates to CASSLSGTGADTQYF.